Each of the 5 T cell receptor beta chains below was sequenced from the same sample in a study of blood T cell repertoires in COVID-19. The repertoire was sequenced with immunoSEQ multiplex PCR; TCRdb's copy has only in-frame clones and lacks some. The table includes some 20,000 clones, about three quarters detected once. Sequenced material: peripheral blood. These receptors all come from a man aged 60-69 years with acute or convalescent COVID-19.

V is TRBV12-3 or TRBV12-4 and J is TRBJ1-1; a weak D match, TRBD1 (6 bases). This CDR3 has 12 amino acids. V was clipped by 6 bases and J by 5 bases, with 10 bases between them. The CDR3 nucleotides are TGTGCCAGCAGCCCAGGGGAGACTGAAGCTTTCTTT. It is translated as CASSPGETEAFF.

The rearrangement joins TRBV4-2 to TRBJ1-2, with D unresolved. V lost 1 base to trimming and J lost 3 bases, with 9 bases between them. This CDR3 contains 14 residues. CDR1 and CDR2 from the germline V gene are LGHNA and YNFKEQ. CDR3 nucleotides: TGTGCCAGCAGCCAAGCCGGGGAGCACTATGGCTACACCTTC. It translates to CASSQAGEHYGYTF.

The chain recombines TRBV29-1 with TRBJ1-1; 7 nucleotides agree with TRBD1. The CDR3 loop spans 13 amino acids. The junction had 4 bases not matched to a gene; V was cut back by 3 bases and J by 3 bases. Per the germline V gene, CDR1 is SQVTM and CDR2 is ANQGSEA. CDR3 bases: TGCAGCGTTGAGCCCCAGGGGGACACTGAAGCTTTCTTT. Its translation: CSVEPQGDTEAFF.

In DNA form, the CDR3 reads TGTGCCTGGGCCGGGACAGGGAATTCACCCCTCCACTTT. Protein: CAWAGTGNSPLHF. The chain joins TRBV30 to TRBJ1-6, with TRBD1 matching over 9 bases. The CDR3 extends over 13 amino acids. Germline loops: CDR1 GTSNPN, CDR2 SVGIG (reference sequence). The V and J ends lost 5 bases and 7 bases, in that order; junction bases with no gene match: 3.

The CDR3 DNA sequence: TGTGCCTGGAGTGTAGGACGGGGAGAAGATACGCAGTATTTT. Translation: CAWSVGRGEDTQYF. The J gene is TRBJ2-3, the V gene TRBV30, with D possibly matching TRBD2 (5 bases). V shed 0 bases and J shed 5 bases, with 12 bases lying between them. The CDR3 is 14 amino acids. The germline V gene encodes CDR1 GTSNPN and CDR2 SVGIG (reference sequence).